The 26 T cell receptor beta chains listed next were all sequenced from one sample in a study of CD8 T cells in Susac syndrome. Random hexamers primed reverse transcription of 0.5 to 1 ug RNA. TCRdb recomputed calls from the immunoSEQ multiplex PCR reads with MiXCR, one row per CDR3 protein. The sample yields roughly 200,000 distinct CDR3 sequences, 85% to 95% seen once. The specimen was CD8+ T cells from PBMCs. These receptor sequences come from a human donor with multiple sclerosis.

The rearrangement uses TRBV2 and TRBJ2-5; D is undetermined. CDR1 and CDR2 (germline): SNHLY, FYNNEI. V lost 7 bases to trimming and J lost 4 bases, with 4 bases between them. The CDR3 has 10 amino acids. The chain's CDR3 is CASNGETQYF. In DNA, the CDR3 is TGTGCCAGCAATGGAGAGACCCAGTACTTC.

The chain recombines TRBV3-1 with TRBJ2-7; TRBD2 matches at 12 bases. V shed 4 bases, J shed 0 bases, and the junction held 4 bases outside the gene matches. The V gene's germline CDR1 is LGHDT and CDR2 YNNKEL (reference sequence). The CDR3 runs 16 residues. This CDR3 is CASSLGLAGYSYEQYF. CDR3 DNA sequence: TGTGCCAGCAGCCTGGGACTAGCGGGTTACTCCTACGAGCAGTACTTC.

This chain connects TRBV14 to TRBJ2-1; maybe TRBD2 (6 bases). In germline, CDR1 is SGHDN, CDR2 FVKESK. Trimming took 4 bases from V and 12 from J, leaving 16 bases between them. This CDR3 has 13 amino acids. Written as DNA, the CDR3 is TGTGCCAGCAGCCCGGGACTGCCACGGGGGCAGTTCTTC. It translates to CASSPGLPRGQFF. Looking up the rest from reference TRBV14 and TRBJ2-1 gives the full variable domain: EAGVTQFPSHSVIEKGQTVTLRCDPISGHDNLYWYRRVMGKEIKFLLHFVKESKQDESGMPNNRFLAERTGGTYSTLKVQPAELEDSGVYFCASSPGLPRGQFFGPGTRLTVL.

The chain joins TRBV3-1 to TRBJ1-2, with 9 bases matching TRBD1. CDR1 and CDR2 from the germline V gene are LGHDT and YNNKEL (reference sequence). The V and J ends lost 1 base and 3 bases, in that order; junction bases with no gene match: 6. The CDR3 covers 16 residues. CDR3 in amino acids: CASSQGPGTGYYGYTF. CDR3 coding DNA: TGTGCCAGCAGCCAAGGGCCCGGGACAGGGTACTATGGCTACACCTTC.

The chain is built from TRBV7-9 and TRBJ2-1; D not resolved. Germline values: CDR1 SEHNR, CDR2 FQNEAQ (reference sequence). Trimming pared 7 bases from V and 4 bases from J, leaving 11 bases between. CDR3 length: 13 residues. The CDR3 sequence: CASISDWYNEQFF. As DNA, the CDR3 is TGTGCCAGCATCTCAGACTGGTACAATGAGCAGTTCTTC.

CDR3 in amino acids: CASSVDLGSQNEQFF. CDR3 DNA sequence: TGTGCCAGCAGCGTAGATTTGGGCAGCCAGAATGAGCAGTTCTTC. This sequence joins TRBV9 and TRBJ2-1; D is uncertain. In germline, CDR1 is SGDLS, CDR2 YYNGEE. This CDR3 comprises 15 residues. Trimming took off 0 bases at V and 7 bases at J, with 14 bases between the two ends. The full variable domain, its missing parts supplied by reference TRBV9 and TRBJ2-1, is DSGVTQTPKHLITATGQRVTLRCSPRSGDLSVYWYQQSLDQGLQFLIQYYNGEERAKGNILERFSAQQFPDLHSELNLSSLELGDSALYFCASSVDLGSQNEQFFGPGTRLTVL.

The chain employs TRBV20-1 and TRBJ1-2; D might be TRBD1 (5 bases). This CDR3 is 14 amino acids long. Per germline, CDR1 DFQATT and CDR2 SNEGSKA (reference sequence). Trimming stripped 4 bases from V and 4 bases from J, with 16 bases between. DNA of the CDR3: TGCAGTGCTACACAGAGGGGCCTTTTCTATGGCTACACCTTC. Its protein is CSATQRGLFYGYTF.

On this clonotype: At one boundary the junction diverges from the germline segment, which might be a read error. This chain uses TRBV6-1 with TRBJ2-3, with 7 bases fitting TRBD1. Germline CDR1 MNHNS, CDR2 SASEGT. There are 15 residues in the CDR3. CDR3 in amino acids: CAISAGTASEDTQYF. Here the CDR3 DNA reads TGTGCCATCAGTGCCGGGACAGCCAGCGAGGATACGCAGTATTTT.

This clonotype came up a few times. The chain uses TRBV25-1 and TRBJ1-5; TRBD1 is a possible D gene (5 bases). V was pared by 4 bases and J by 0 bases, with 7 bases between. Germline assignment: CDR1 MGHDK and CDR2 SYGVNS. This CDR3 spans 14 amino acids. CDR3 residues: CASSAGSSNQPQHF. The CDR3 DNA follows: TGTGCCAGCAGTGCAGGGTCTAGCAATCAGCCCCAGCATTTT.

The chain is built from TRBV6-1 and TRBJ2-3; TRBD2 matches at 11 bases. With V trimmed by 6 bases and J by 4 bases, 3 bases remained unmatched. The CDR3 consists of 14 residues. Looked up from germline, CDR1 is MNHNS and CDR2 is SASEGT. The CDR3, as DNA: TGTGCCAGCAGGTCTAGCGGGAGGCCAGATACGCAGTATTTT. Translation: CASRSSGRPDTQYF.

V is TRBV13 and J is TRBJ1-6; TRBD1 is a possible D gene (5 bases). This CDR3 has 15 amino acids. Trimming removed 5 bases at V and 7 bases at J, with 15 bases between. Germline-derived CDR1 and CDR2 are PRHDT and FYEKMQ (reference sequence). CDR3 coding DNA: TGTGCCAGCAGCCCCTCCCCACGGGGGAATTCACCCCTCCACTTT. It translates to CASSPSPRGNSPLHF.

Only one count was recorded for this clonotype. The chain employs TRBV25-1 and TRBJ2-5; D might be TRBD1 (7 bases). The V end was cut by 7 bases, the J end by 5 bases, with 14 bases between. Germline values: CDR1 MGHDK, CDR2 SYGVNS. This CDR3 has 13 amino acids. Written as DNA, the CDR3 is TGTGCCAGCAACGTCAGGGGGGTTGAGACCCAGTACTTC. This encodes CASNVRGVETQYF.

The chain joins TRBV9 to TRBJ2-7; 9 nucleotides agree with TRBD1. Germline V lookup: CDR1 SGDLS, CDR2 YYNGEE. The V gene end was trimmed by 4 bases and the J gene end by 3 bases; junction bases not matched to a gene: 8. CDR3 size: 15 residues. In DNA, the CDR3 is TGTGCCAGCAGCCGAACGGGACAGGGAAACTACGAGCAGTACTTC. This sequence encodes CASSRTGQGNYEQYF.

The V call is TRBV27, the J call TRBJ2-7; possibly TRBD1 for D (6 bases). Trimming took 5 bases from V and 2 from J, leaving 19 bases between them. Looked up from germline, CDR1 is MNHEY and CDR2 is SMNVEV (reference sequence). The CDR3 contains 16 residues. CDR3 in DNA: TGTGCCAGCAGTCAAACCCCGGGACAAGTAACCTACGAGCAGTACTTC. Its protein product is CASSQTPGQVTYEQYF.

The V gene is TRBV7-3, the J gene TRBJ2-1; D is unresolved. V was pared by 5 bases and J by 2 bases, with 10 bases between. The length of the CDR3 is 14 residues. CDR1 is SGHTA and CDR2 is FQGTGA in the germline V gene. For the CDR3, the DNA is TGTGCCAGCAGCCCTAAAGGCCCCTACAATGAGCAGTTCTTC. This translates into CASSPKGPYNEQFF.

The CDR3 DNA reads as TGTGCCAGCAGCGCCCAGGGTGCTAACTATGGCTACACCTTC. Translating it yields CASSAQGANYGYTF. The chain links TRBV9 to TRBJ1-2, with D possibly TRBD1 on 5 matching bases. Trimming cost V 3 bases and J 0 bases, with 9 bases left between them. Germline CDR1 and CDR2: SGDLS and YYNGEE. The CDR3 totals 14 residues.

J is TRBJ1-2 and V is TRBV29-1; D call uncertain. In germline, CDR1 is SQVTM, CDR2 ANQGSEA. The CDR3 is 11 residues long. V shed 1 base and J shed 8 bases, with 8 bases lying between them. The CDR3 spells CSVEVRSGYTF. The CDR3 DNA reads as TGCAGCGTTGAAGTAAGGAGCGGCTACACCTTC.

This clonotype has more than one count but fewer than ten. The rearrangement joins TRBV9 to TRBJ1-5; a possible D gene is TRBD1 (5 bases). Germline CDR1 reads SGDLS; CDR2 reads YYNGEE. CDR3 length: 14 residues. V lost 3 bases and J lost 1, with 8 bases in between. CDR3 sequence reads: CASSAGGSNQPQHF. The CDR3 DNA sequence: TGTGCCAGCAGCGCCGGGGGAAGCAATCAGCCCCAGCATTTT.

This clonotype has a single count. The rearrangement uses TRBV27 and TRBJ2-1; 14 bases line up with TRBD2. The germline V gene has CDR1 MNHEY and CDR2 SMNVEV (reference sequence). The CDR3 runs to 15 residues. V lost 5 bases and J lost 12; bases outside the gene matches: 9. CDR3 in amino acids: CASSPGTSGSGGQFF. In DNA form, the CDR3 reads TGTGCCAGCAGTCCCGGGACTAGCGGGAGTGGGGGGCAGTTCTTC.

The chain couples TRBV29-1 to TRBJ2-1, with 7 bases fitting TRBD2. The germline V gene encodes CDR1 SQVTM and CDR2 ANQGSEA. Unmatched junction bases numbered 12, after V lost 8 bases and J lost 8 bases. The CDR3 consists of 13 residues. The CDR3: CSPGLGGSDEQFF. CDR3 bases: TGCAGCCCCGGACTAGGAGGTAGCGATGAGCAGTTCTTC.

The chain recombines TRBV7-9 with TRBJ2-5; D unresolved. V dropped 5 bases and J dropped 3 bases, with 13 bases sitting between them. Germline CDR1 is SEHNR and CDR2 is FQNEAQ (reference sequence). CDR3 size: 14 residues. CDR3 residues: CASSLGVGEETQYF. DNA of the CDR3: TGTGCCAGCAGCCTAGGTGTAGGTGAAGAGACCCAGTACTTC. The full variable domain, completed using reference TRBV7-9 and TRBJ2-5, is DTGVSQNPRHKITKRGQNVTFRCDPISEHNRLYWYRQTLGQGPEFLTYFQNEAQLEKSRLLSDRFSAERPKGSFSTLEIQRTEQGDSAMYLCASSLGVGEETQYFGPGTRLLVL.

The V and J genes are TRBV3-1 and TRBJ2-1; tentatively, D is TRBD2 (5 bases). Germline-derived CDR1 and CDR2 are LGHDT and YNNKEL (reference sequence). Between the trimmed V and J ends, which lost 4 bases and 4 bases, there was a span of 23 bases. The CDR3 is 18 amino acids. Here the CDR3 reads CASSLRALLSSQYNEQFF. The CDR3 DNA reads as TGTGCCAGCAGCCTTCGGGCCCTACTCTCTAGCCAGTACAATGAGCAGTTCTTC.

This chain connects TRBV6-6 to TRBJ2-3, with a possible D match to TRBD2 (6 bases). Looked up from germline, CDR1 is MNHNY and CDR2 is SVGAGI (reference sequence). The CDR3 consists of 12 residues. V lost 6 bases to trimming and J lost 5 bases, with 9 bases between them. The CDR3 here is CASRAAGDTQYF. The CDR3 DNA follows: TGTGCCAGCAGGGCAGCGGGAGATACGCAGTATTTT.

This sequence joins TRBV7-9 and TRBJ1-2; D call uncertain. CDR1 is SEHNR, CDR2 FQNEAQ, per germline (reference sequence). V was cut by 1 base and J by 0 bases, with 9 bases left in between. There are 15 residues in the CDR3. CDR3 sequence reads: CASSLDPLSNYGYTF. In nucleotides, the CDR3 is TGTGCCAGCAGCTTAGATCCACTTTCTAACTATGGCTACACCTTC. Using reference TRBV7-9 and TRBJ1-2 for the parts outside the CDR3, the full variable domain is DTGVSQNPRHKITKRGQNVTFRCDPISEHNRLYWYRQTLGQGPEFLTYFQNEAQLEKSRLLSDRFSAERPKGSFSTLEIQRTEQGDSAMYLCASSLDPLSNYGYTFGSGTRLTVV.

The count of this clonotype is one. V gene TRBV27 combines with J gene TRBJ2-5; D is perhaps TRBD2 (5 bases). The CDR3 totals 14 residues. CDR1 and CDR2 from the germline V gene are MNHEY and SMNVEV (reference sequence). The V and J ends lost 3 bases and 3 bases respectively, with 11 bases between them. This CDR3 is CASSFVGDKETQYF. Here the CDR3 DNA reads TGTGCCAGCAGTTTTGTCGGGGATAAAGAGACCCAGTACTTC.

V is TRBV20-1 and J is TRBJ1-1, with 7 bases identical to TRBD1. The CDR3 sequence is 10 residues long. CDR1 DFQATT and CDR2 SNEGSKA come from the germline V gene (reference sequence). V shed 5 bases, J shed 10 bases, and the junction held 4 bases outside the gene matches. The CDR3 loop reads CSAQGGVAFF. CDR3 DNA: TGCAGTGCTCAGGGGGGGGTAGCTTTCTTT.